Following are 5 T cell receptor beta chains from one sample sequenced in a study of cytomegalovirus exposure and HLA in healthy donors. A multiplex PCR was run with 60 Vbeta primers and 13 Jbeta primers. The method was immunoSEQ multiplex PCR; TCRdb's version includes in-frame clones alone and lacks a portion of them. The data contain 120,000 or so clones, 81% of them seen just once; the ten biggest clones take up about 2%. The sample was PBMCs. The receptors originated from a woman aged 40 to 50 in good health and CMV-seronegative.

In DNA form, the CDR3 reads TGTGCCAGCAGCCAAGATCAGTATGTGTGGGGGGAGGATGGCTACACCTTC. Residues: CASSQDQYVWGEDGYTF. V usage is TRBV14 and J usage is TRBJ1-2; possibly TRBD1 for D (5 bases). CDR1 and CDR2 from the germline V gene are SGHDN and FVKESK. The CDR3 extends over 17 amino acids. Trimming left V 0 bases short and J 6 bases short, with 20 bases between. Variable domain in full (rest from reference TRBV14 and TRBJ1-2): EAGVTQFPSHSVIEKGQTVTLRCDPISGHDNLYWYRRVMGKEIKFLLHFVKESKQDESGMPNNRFLAERTGGTYSTLKVQPAELEDSGVYFCASSQDQYVWGEDGYTFGSGTRLTVV.

The CDR3 sequence is CASSLSMETQYF. CDR3 in DNA: TGTGCCAGCAGCTTGTCAATGGAGACCCAGTACTTC. The chain links TRBV5-6 to TRBJ2-5; D is uncertain. The CDR3 has 12 residues. The germline V gene encodes CDR1 SGHDT and CDR2 YYEEEE. Trimming removed 1 base at V and 5 bases at J, with 6 bases between.

The chain carries TRBV27 and TRBJ2-1; 8 bases line up with TRBD1. This CDR3 has 16 residues. Trimming at V came to 6 bases and at J to 4 bases, leaving 11 bases not matched to a gene. CDR1 is MNHEY and CDR2 is SMNVEV in the germline V gene (reference sequence). The CDR3 sequence is CASRPLATGEYNEQFF. CDR3 DNA sequence: TGTGCCAGCAGACCCTTAGCGACAGGGGAATACAATGAGCAGTTCTTC.

This rearrangement joins TRBV5-3 to TRBJ2-7, with D perhaps TRBD1 (6 bases). TRBV5-3 is treated as an ORF (open reading frame) with a function not yet certain. V lost 4 bases to trimming and J lost 1 base, with 21 bases between them. The CDR3 extends over 17 amino acids. The CDR3 region has the DNA TGTGCCAGAAGCATATCGGGACACTGGGGGAAGTCCTACGAGCAGTACTTC. It codes for CARSISGHWGKSYEQYF.

V and J are TRBV6-1 and TRBJ2-1, with TRBD2 as a possible D gene (7 bases). With 3 bases removed from V and 8 bases from J, the gap between germline ends came to 23 bases. The CDR3 extends over 17 amino acids. The germline V gene has CDR1 MNHNS and CDR2 SASEGT. The CDR3 nucleotides read TGTGCCAGCAGTGAGAGGGGGGGGAACAGGGCTCTGGATGAGCAGTTCTTC. Translation gives CASSERGGNRALDEQFF.